Listed here are 7 T cell receptor beta chains from one sample, sequenced in a study of PD-1 blockade in mismatch repair-deficient tumors (dated by TCRdb to about 2017). The method was the immunoSEQ multiplex PCR assay. Not all clones reach the TCRdb copy of this immuneACCESS table, which keeps in-frame sequences only. Checked studies attribute under half of the gap to unresolved V genes and leave the rest unexplained. Counted in this sample were 40,000 to 60,000 clones; approximately 84% of them appeared once. The ten biggest clones cover 6.5% to 9% of the sample. The sample consisted of peripheral blood, taken about 4.5 months after starting pembrolizumab. These receptors originate from an adult with mismatch repair-deficient cancer.

This clone was picked up a small number of times. The chain employs TRBV5-4 and TRBJ1-3; the D is unclear. The CDR3 runs to 17 residues. V lost 5 bases, J lost 0 bases, and 18 bases lay in between. The germline CDR1 and CDR2 sequences are SGHNT and YYREEE (reference sequence). The CDR3 loop is CASSPPQGTGSGNTIYF. CDR3 nucleotides: TGTGCCAGCAGTCCACCACAAGGAACTGGCTCTGGAAACACCATATATTTT.

The J gene is TRBJ2-1, the V gene TRBV9; perhaps TRBD2 as D (5 bases). CDR1 is SGDLS, CDR2 YYNGEE, per germline. This CDR3 comprises 15 residues. V was cut by 6 bases and J by 0 bases, with 13 bases left in between. CDR3 sequence (DNA): TGTGCCAGCAAGTTTCAAGGGAGCTCCTACAATGAGCAGTTCTTC. This encodes CASKFQGSSYNEQFF. The variable domain in full, completed from reference TRBV9 and TRBJ2-1, reads DSGVTQTPKHLITATGQRVTLRCSPRSGDLSVYWYQQSLDQGLQFLIQYYNGEERAKGNILERFSAQQFPDLHSELNLSSLELGDSALYFCASKFQGSSYNEQFFGPGTRLTVL.

In its sample, this clone was seen a few times. V usage is TRBV10-3 and J usage is TRBJ1-1; D might be TRBD1 (5 bases). The CDR3 spans 14 residues. Looked up from germline, CDR1 is ENHRY and CDR2 is SYGVKD. V was trimmed by 6 bases and J by 1 base, leaving 12 bases between them. The CDR3, as DNA: TGTGCCATCAGATTTGGGACGCAGAACACTGAAGCTTTCTTT. Translation gives CAIRFGTQNTEAFF.

V and J are TRBV19 and TRBJ2-7; unclear D gene. Germline V CDR1 and CDR2: LNHDA, SQIVND (reference sequence). V was pared by 1 base and J by 2 bases, with 12 bases between. The CDR3 contains 15 residues. The CDR3 nucleotides read TGTGCCAGTAGTATAGCCGAAGGACCGACCTACGAGCAGTACTTC. Translated: CASSIAEGPTYEQYF.

In this sample, this clone turned up a few times. The CDR3 coding sequence is TGTGCCAGCACGTTTGGAAATGAAAAACTGTTTTTT. Its translation: CASTFGNEKLFF. The J gene is TRBJ1-4, the V gene TRBV25-1; D gene unclear. The CDR3 length is 12 residues. CDR1 and CDR2 from the germline V gene are MGHDK and SYGVNS. V was clipped by 7 bases and J by 5 bases, with 8 bases between them. Supplemented by reference TRBV25-1 and TRBJ1-4, the full variable domain reads EADIYQTPRYLVIGTGKKITLECSQTMGHDKMYWYQQDPGMELHLIHYSYGVNSTEKGDLSSESTVSRIRTEHFPLTLESARPSHTSQYLCASTFGNEKLFFGSGTQLSVL.

The chain has TRBV27 and TRBJ1-2, with D possibly being TRBD1 (6 bases). This CDR3 region has 14 residues. Germline lookup yields CDR1 MNHEY and CDR2 SMNVEV (reference sequence). The germline V and J ends were trimmed by 5 bases and 5 bases, with 15 bases remaining between them. CDR3 DNA: TGTGCCAGCAGTGCCTCGTTACAGGGATATGGCTACACCTTC. Residues: CASSASLQGYGYTF.

This clone has a handful of counts. This sequence joins TRBV5-1 and TRBJ1-1, with a weak D call TRBD1 (5 bases). Per germline, CDR1 SGHRS and CDR2 YFSETQ. The CDR3 has 15 residues. V gave up 4 bases and J gave up 5 bases, with 18 bases separating them. The CDR3: CASSGGSGQGTEAFF. CDR3 DNA: TGCGCCAGCAGCGGCGGCTCAGGGCAGGGTACTGAAGCTTTCTTT.